A single sample is the source of the 9 T cell receptor beta chains below, sequenced in a study of OX40 agonist ivuxolimab in advanced cancers. TCRdb's table, derived via immunoSEQ multiplex PCR, lists solely in-frame clones and lacks some. The repertoire holds some 97,000 clones, with around 87% as singletons. The material was CD4+ or CD8+ T cells sorted from blood, obtained in a trial of the OX40 agonist ivuxolimab. The receptors were sampled from an adult with an advanced solid tumor such as melanoma, head and neck, liver or kidney cancer.

The chain links TRBV4-1 to TRBJ1-1; D is unclear. This CDR3 spans 14 amino acids. Germline-derived CDR1 and CDR2 are MGHRA and YSYEKL. V was cut by 5 bases and J by 1 base, with 11 bases left in between. Written as DNA, the CDR3 is TGCGCCAGCAGCGGTCTGTTAAAGAACACTGAAGCTTTCTTT. It specifies CASSGLLKNTEAFF.

The chain couples TRBV6-1 to TRBJ1-1; TRBD1 matches at 9 bases. CDR3 length: 15 residues. From germline, CDR1 is MNHNS and CDR2 SASEGT. After removal of 6 bases from V and 5 bases from J, the junction contained 10 bases not matched to a gene. Here the CDR3 DNA reads TGTGCCAGCAGCCTCGGGGACAGGGATTGGACTGAAGCTTTCTTT. This sequence encodes CASSLGDRDWTEAFF.

The rearrangement joins TRBV5-4 to TRBJ1-2, with 9 positions matching TRBD1. Germline-derived CDR1 and CDR2 are SGHNT and YYREEE (reference sequence). After removal of 4 bases from V and 2 bases from J, the junction contained 12 bases not matched to a gene. The CDR3 spans 17 residues. CDR3 coding DNA: TGTGCCAGCAGCCAAAAAATCAACAGGGGGCCGAACTATGGCTACACCTTC. It codes for CASSQKINRGPNYGYTF.

The chain carries TRBV9 and TRBJ1-6; TRBD1 aligns across 7 bases. CDR1 and CDR2 from the germline V gene are SGDLS and YYNGEE. This CDR3 has 15 amino acids. Germline trimming cut 2 bases from V and 7 bases from J; bases unmatched to any gene: 6. Here the CDR3 reads CASSVTGRRNSPLHF. CDR3 nucleotide sequence: TGTGCCAGCAGCGTGACAGGGAGGAGGAATTCACCCCTCCACTTT.

J is TRBJ2-5 and V is TRBV5-1; 13 positions agree with TRBD2. CDR1 SGHRS and CDR2 YFSETQ come from the germline V gene. V dropped 5 bases and J dropped 2; count of bases not matched to a gene: 3. The length of the CDR3 is 15 residues. This CDR3 reads CASSVLAGGQETQYF. The CDR3 region has the DNA TGCGCCAGCAGTGTACTAGCGGGAGGGCAAGAGACCCAGTACTTC.

This chain joins TRBV27 and TRBJ2-1; 12 bases map to TRBD2. Germline assignment: CDR1 MNHEY and CDR2 SMNVEV (reference sequence). This CDR3 has 16 residues. V lost 5 bases, J lost 6 bases, and 8 bases stayed unmatched. CDR3 in amino acids: CASSRGLAGISNEQFF. DNA of the CDR3: TGTGCCAGCAGTCGCGGACTAGCGGGAATAAGCAATGAGCAGTTCTTC.

J is TRBJ1-1 and V is TRBV9; D gene unclear. This CDR3 has 14 amino acids. V was trimmed by 2 bases and J by 5 bases, leaving 13 bases between them. Per the germline V gene, CDR1 is SGDLS and CDR2 is YYNGEE. Here the CDR3 DNA reads TGTGCCAGCAGCGTGATGCAGAGGGTAACTGAAGCTTTCTTT. Protein product: CASSVMQRVTEAFF.

The chain carries TRBV13 and TRBJ2-7; 7 nucleotides align to TRBD2. The ends lost 0 bases at V and 2 bases at J; junction bases unmatched: 10. In germline, CDR1 is PRHDT, CDR2 FYEKMQ (reference sequence). This CDR3 is 17 amino acids long. CDR3 protein: CASSLGPPGLSPYEQYF. The CDR3 nucleotides read TGTGCCAGCAGCTTAGGCCCTCCGGGACTATCCCCCTACGAGCAGTACTTC.

V is TRBV4-1 and J is TRBJ2-3, with D unclear. Germline values: CDR1 MGHRA, CDR2 YSYEKL. Trimming cost V 0 bases and J 2 bases, with 6 bases left between them. This CDR3 region has 14 residues. CDR3 sequence: CASSQDRTTDTQYF. In DNA, the CDR3 is TGCGCCAGCAGCCAAGACAGGACCACAGATACGCAGTATTTT.